This entry concerns a single TCR beta chain. Its antigen is undetermined. Since a much larger clone is just one base distant, this may be a read error. The data were obtained in a study of blood T cells in healthy people across ages. This CDR3 spans 13 amino acids. V was clipped by 5 bases and J by 5 bases, with 15 bases between them. CDR1 and CDR2 from the germline V gene are SQVTM and ANQGSEA. Combining a sample-barcoded 5' primer with a J-beta primer mix, a second PCR ran for about 6 to 12 cycles. Tags on each cDNA molecule came from a template-switch adaptor with 12 random nucleotides. Each CDR3 protein is one row after TCRdb ran MiXCR on the 5' RACE reads. This table has roughly 1.7 million distinct CDR3 sequences, about 32% appearing once. Study-wide results and caveats: Diversity was higher, and naive CD4+ cells more numerous, in long-lived donors than in aged donors.

The clonotype comes from a woman between 25 and 40 years old in good health. The chain is built from TRBV29-1 and TRBJ2-5, with a possible D match to TRBD2 (6 bases). The sample consisted of blood. CDR3 residues: CSVKPGLRETQYF. The CDR3 DNA reads TGCAGCGTTAAGCCGGGACTGAGGGAGACCCAGTACTTC.